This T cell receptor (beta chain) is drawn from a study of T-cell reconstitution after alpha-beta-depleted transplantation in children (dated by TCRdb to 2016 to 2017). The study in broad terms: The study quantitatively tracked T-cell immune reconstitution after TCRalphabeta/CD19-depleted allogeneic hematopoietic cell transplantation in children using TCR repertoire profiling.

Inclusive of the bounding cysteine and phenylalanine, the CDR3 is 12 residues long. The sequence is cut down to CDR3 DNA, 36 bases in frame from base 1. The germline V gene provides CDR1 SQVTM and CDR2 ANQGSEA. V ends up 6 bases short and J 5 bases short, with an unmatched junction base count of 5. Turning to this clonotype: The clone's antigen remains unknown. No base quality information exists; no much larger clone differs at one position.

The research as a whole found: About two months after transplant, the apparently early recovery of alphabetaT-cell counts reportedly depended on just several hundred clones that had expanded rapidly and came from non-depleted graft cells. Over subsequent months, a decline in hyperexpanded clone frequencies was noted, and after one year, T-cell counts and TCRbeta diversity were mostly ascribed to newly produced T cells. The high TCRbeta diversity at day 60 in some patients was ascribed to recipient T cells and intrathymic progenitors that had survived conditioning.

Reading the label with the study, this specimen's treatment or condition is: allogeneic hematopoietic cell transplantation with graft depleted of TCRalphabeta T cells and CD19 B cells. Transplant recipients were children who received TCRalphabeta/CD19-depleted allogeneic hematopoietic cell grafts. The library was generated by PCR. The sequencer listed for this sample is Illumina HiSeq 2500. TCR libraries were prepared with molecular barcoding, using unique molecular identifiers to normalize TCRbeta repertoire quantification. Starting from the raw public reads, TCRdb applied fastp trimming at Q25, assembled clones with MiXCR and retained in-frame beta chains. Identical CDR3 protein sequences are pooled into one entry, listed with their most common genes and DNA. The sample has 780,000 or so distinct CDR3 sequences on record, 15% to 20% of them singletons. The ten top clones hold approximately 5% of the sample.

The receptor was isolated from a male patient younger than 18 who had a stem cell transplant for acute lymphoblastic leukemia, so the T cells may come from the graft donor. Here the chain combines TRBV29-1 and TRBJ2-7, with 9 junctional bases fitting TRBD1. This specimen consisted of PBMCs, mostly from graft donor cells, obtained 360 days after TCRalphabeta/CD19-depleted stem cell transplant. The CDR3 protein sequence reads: CSVDRDRDEQYF. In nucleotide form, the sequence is TGCAGCGTGGACCGGGACAGGGACGAGCAGTACTTC.